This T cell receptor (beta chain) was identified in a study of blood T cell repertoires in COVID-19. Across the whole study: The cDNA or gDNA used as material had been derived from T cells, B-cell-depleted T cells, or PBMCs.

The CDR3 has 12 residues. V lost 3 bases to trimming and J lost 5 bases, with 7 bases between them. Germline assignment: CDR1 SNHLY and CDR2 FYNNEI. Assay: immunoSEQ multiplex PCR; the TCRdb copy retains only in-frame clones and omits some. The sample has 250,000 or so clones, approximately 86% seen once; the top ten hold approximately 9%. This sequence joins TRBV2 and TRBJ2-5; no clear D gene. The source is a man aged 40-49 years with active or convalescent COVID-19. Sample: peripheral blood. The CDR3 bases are TGTGCCAGCAGTGACCCTAAGGAGACCCAGTACTTC. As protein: CASSDPKETQYF.